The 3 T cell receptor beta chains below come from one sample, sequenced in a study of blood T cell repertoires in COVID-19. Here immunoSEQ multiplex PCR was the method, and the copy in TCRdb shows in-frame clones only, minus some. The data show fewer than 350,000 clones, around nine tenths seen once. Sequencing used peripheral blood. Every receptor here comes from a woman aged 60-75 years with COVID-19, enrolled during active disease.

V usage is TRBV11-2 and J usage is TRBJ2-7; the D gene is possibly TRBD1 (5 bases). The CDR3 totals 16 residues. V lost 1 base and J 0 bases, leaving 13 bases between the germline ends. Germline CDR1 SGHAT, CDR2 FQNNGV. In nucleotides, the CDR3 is TGTGCCAGCAGCTTAGGCCGTCAACAGGACTCCTACGAGCAGTACTTC. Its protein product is CASSLGRQQDSYEQYF.

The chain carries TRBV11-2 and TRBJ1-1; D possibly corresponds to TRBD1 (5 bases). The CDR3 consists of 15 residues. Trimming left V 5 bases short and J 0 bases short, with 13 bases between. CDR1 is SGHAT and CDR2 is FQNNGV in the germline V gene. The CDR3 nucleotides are TGTGCCAGCAGCGGGGGAGGTGGCCTGAACACTGAAGCTTTCTTT. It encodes CASSGGGGLNTEAFF.

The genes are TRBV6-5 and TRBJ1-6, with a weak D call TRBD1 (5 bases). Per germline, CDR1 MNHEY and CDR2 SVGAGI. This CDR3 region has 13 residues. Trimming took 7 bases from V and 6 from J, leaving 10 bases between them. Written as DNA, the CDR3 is TGTGCCAGCACCGAAAGGGGTAATTCACCCCTCCACTTT. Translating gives CASTERGNSPLHF.